This T cell receptor beta chain appears in the sequencing data of a study of T cell changes during pregnancy in multiple sclerosis. With V trimmed by 4 bases and J by 3 bases, 5 bases remained unmatched. The germline V gene encodes CDR1 ENHRY and CDR2 SYGVKD. CDR3 length: 17 residues. Profiling relied on immunoSEQ multiplex PCR, and the TCRdb table lists in-frame clones only, not all of them. The table lists roughly 100,000 clones, roughly nine tenths of them singletons. This specimen was peripheral blood, taken before pregnancy. This clonotype was sampled from a female donor with multiple sclerosis, enrolled in a pregnancy study. This chain links TRBV10-3 with TRBJ2-3; the match to TRBD2 covers 15 bases. For the CDR3, the DNA is TGTGCCATCAGTGGGACTAGCGGGAGGGCCGGGACAGATACGCAGTATTTT. This codes for CAISGTSGRAGTDTQYF.